This TCR beta chain was retrieved from a study of cytotoxic CD8 clonotypes in ibrutinib-treated CLL (dated by TCRdb to about 2021). Study-wide context: The cohort included some 14 treatment-naive and roughly ten relapsed/refractory patients; some 18 were IGHV unmutated. Partial responses were observed in about 24 patients and complete responses in 2; after a median follow-up of around 68 months, remission was maintained in approximately 14 patients and progression was observed in approximately 12. Samples at response were collected after a median of roughly twelve months of treatment, with a range of about 6 to 36 months. On average, each sample yielded roughly 260,000 productive templates and 85,000 to 95,000 productive rearrangements. Of the 70 to 100 people in the trial, roughly 27 had longitudinal samples available. Cryopreserved peripheral blood mononuclear cells were collected before treatment, at response, and at either disease progression or sustained remission. Every sample from remission and from progressive disease was obtained while the patients were still on ibrutinib.

A word on this clone: Its binding antigen is unknown. No base quality information exists; no much larger clone differs at one position.

Based on the germline V gene, the CDR1 and CDR2 sequences are MNHEY and SVGAGI. The cysteine opens and the phenylalanine closes a CDR3 of 15 amino acids. Solely the CDR3 DNA is kept, with 45 bases framed from the first base. V has 2 bases trimmed and J has 6 bases trimmed; junction bases matching no gene number 8. This specimen's time point label, per the study, means: progressive disease on ibrutinib. For TCR beta library preparation, roughly 1.8 micrograms of genomic DNA was extracted from cryopreserved PBMCs. Longitudinal blood samples from CLL patients receiving ibrutinib monotherapy were subjected to high-throughput TCR beta sequencing. The patients were enrolled in a single-center, open-label phase 2 trial of ibrutinib monotherapy. On a MiSeq, deep resolution sequencing aimed for a depth between 1 in 1 million and 1 in 200,000 T cells, with each clonotype covered approximately 9.8x on average. TCR beta libraries were generated with the immunoSEQ hsTCRB Kit. Per the source publication's procedure: ImmunoSEQ Data Assistant and ImmunoSEQ Analyzer were used for data analysis, and V, D and J genes were assigned according to IMGT definitions. Clonality was computed as one minus normalized Shannon entropy of productive rearrangement frequencies, ranging from 0 to 1. Only overrepresented clonotypes making up at least 0.05% of each patient's repertoire were included in the public clonotype analysis. Approximately 12 repertoires from age-matched healthy donors, obtained from immuneACCESS, served as clonality controls. TCRdb holds this immuneACCESS table with in-frame rearrangements only. Some clones are missing; in checked studies, unresolved V genes explain under half, and the rest has no known cause. D and trimming come from the DNA, and the V and J calls and clone size come from that table. Here the sample has around 10,000 clones; 79% occur a single time. Of the sample, about 16% is held by the ten largest clones.

Study-wide findings and limitations: Baseline clonality exceeded that of age-matched healthy donors and correlated strongly with circulating CD8+ T-cell counts. Sampling times were not matched between sustained-remission and progressing patients, and lymph node repertoires were not studied. Public clonotypes were rare and either shrank or stayed stable during treatment, and the rise in clonality at ibrutinib response reflected expansion of private clonotypes. Clonality increased at ibrutinib response, stayed stable in sustained remission, and fell back toward baseline at progression.

Material: PBMCs, obtained at disease progression, from a patient treated with ibrutinib. This chain joins TRBV6-5 to TRBJ2-7; TRBD2 agrees with 9 junctional bases. This receptor was taken from a human donor with chronic lymphocytic leukemia. For the CDR3, the sequence is CASSYDASGTGEQYF. The sequenced DNA: TGTGCCAGCAGTTACGATGCTAGCGGGACCGGCGAGCAGTACTTC.